These 27 T cell receptor beta chains were sequenced from one sample in a study of T cell responses to AZD1222 COVID-19 vaccine. Libraries were prepared by immunoSEQ multiplex PCR; TCRdb keeps only in-frame clonotypes and omits some of them. The sample gives 100,000 to 150,000 clones, 94% of which show up once; around 7% is in the top ten. Material: peripheral blood, obtained on day 0 of AZD1222 vaccination. These receptors all come from an adult in good health.

This clone was picked up one time. The chain recombines TRBV19 with TRBJ1-2; 11 bases agree with TRBD1. Germline CDR1 and CDR2: LNHDA and SQIVND (reference sequence). V dropped 5 bases and J dropped 5; count of bases not matched to a gene: 4. This CDR3 comprises 14 residues. In nucleotides, the CDR3 is TGTGCCAGTAGTCCGGGACAGGGGGATTATGGCTACACCTTC. Translation gives CASSPGQGDYGYTF.

The rearrangement joins TRBV2 to TRBJ2-7; 7 bases align to TRBD1. Germline V gene lookup returns CDR1 SNHLY and CDR2 FYNNEI. Trimming took 6 bases from V and 3 from J; bases not matched to a gene: 8. This CDR3 has 14 residues. The CDR3 reads CASRTGTDSYEQYF. DNA of the CDR3: TGTGCCAGCAGGACCGGGACAGATAGCTACGAGCAGTACTTC.

The chain couples TRBV2 to TRBJ2-7; maybe TRBD2 (5 bases). V was shortened by 8 bases and J by 2 bases, with 13 bases between the two germline ends. Germline-derived CDR1 and CDR2 are SNHLY and FYNNEI. The CDR3 is 13 amino acids. The CDR3 reads CASGGLEAYEQYF. The CDR3 DNA follows: TGTGCCAGCGGCGGACTGGAAGCCTACGAGCAGTACTTC.

This chain uses TRBV20-1 with TRBJ2-1, with TRBD2 matching 10 bases. Germline CDR1 is DFQATT and CDR2 is SNEGSKA (reference sequence). The trim removed 3 bases at V and 10 bases at J, leaving 6 bases unmatched. The CDR3 covers 13 residues. The CDR3 region is CSASSKTSGEQFF. DNA for the CDR3: TGCAGTGCTAGTTCCAAGACTAGCGGGGAGCAGTTCTTC.

The V gene is TRBV3-1 (or the pseudogene TRBV3-2), the J gene TRBJ1-1, with D possibly being TRBD1 (6 bases). Germline values: CDR1 LGHDT, CDR2 YNNKEL (reference sequence). Trimming shortened V by 7 bases and J by 5 bases, and 14 bases separated the two germline ends. The CDR3 extends over 13 amino acids. As DNA, the CDR3 is TGTGCCAGCACCAAGAGGGGGGAAACTGAAGCTTTCTTT. Residues: CASTKRGETEAFF.

Only one count was recorded for this clone. This rearrangement joins TRBV7-2 to TRBJ2-7; D is ambiguous. This CDR3 is 14 amino acids long. CDR1 SGHTA and CDR2 FQGNSA come from the germline V gene. V was trimmed by 0 bases and J by 6 bases, leaving 12 bases between them. The CDR3 DNA reads as TGTGCCAGCAGCTTAGCGGTTTCTCAGCCCGAGCAGTACTTC. Translation: CASSLAVSQPEQYF. Looking up the rest from reference TRBV7-2 and TRBJ2-7 gives the full variable domain: GAGVSQSPSNKVTEKGKDVELRCDPISGHTALYWYRQSLGQGLEFLIYFQGNSAPDKSGLPSDRFSAERTGGSVSTLTIQRTQQEDSAVYLCASSLAVSQPEQYFGPGTRLTVT.

The chain is built from TRBV11-2 and TRBJ1-1; D not certain. Germline V gives CDR1 SGHAT, CDR2 FQNNGV. Trimming cost V 1 base and J 4 bases, with 7 bases left between them. The CDR3 runs to 13 residues. CDR3: CASSLAQSTEAFF. For the CDR3, the DNA is TGTGCCAGCAGCTTAGCACAGAGCACTGAAGCTTTCTTT.

The chain has TRBV18 and TRBJ2-7; D remains ambiguous. Germline loops: CDR1 KGHSH, CDR2 LQKENI. Trimming removed 6 bases from V and 7 bases from J, with 10 bases in between. The CDR3 extends over 11 amino acids. The CDR3 here is CASSSLGEQYF. The DNA for the CDR3 is TGTGCCAGCTCCTCCCTTGGAGAGCAGTACTTC.

The chain joins TRBV5-1 to TRBJ1-2, with no clear D. V was clipped by 0 bases and J by 6 bases, with 12 bases between them. CDR1 SGHRS and CDR2 YFSETQ come from the germline V gene. The CDR3 covers 14 residues. The CDR3 nucleotides are TGCGCCAGCAGCTTGGCCGCGACAATCAATGGCTACACCTTC. Amino acid sequence: CASSLAATINGYTF.

The V call is TRBV5-1, the J call TRBJ2-7; a possible D gene is TRBD1 (5 bases). Trimming stripped 0 bases from V and 0 bases from J, with 10 bases between. There are 15 residues in the CDR3. Per germline, CDR1 SGHRS and CDR2 YFSETQ. This CDR3 reads CASSLVPGPSYEQYF. The DNA for the CDR3 is TGCGCCAGCAGCTTGGTGCCAGGGCCCTCCTACGAGCAGTACTTC. Together with reference TRBV5-1 and TRBJ2-7, the CDR3 gives the full variable domain: KAGVTQTPRYLIKTRGQQVTLSCSPISGHRSVSWYQQTPGQGLQFLFEYFSETQRNKGNFPGRFSGRQFSNSRSEMNVSTLELGDSALYLCASSLVPGPSYEQYFGPGTRLTVT.

CDR3 sequence reads: CSARGVEQYF. The CDR3 DNA follows: TGCAGTGCTAGAGGGGTGGAGCAGTACTTC. V and J are TRBV20-1 and TRBJ2-7, with D hard to call. The CDR3 sequence is 10 residues long. V was pared by 1 base and J by 7 bases, with 5 bases between. Germline V gene data show CDR1 as DFQATT and CDR2 as SNEGSKA (reference sequence).

The rearrangement uses TRBV27 and TRBJ2-7; D gene uncertain. V was clipped by 3 bases and J by 0 bases, with 6 bases between them. This CDR3 comprises 13 residues. CDR1 and CDR2 (germline): MNHEY, SMNVEV (reference sequence). The CDR3 sequence is CASSFAGSYEQYF. CDR3 in DNA: TGTGCCAGCAGTTTCGCAGGCTCCTACGAGCAGTACTTC.

The chain joins TRBV6-5 to TRBJ1-1; D is undetermined. Trimming took off 0 bases at V and 7 bases at J, with 12 bases between the two ends. CDR3 length: 14 residues. Germline-derived CDR1 and CDR2 are MNHEY and SVGAGI. The CDR3 nucleotides are TGTGCCAGCAGTTACTCGACGTCTCTCCTTGAAGCTTTCTTT. Amino acids: CASSYSTSLLEAFF.

The genes are TRBV7-9 and TRBJ1-1; weak D call: TRBD1 (5 bases). Germline values: CDR1 SEHNR, CDR2 FQNEAQ (reference sequence). The CDR3 loop spans 16 amino acids. V was clipped by 5 bases and J by 1 base, with 17 bases between them. CDR3 region: CASSHTSGTENTEAFF. DNA for the CDR3: TGTGCCAGCAGCCATACTTCCGGGACGGAGAACACTGAAGCTTTCTTT.

J is TRBJ1-2 and V is TRBV28; unclear D gene. V dropped 3 bases and J dropped 5 bases, with 4 bases sitting between them. This CDR3 is built from 11 residues. The V gene's germline CDR1 is MDHEN and CDR2 SYDVKM. CDR3 sequence: CASSFGYGYTF. CDR3 in DNA: TGTGCCAGCAGTTTTGGATATGGCTACACCTTC.

CDR3 protein: CASSYFGYGYTF. The DNA of the CDR3 is TGTGCCAGCAGTTACTTCGGCTATGGCTACACCTTC. The V call is TRBV6-5, the J call TRBJ1-2; D gene unclear. CDR1 is MNHEY and CDR2 is SVGAGI in the germline V gene. The CDR3 has 12 amino acids. V was clipped by 1 base and J by 4 bases, with 4 bases between them.

The gene calls are TRBV15 and TRBJ2-7, with D unresolved. The CDR3 length is 15 residues. Germline CDR1 and CDR2: LNHNV and YYDKDF (reference sequence). Trimming pared 3 bases from V and 0 bases from J, leaving 12 bases between. CDR3 coding DNA: TGTGCCACCAGCAGGACACCGACGAGCTCCTACGAGCAGTACTTC. Amino acid sequence: CATSRTPTSSYEQYF.

This clone was seen just once. The genes are TRBV6-2 or TRBV6-3 and TRBJ2-7; 10 nucleotides align to TRBD1. Trimming cost V 2 bases and J 3 bases; bases outside gene matches: 4. The CDR3 has 15 residues. Germline CDR1 MNHEY, CDR2 SVGEGT. The CDR3 DNA follows: TGTGCCAGCAGTTACCCCGGGACAGGGGACTACGAGCAGTACTTC. This translates into CASSYPGTGDYEQYF.

The rearrangement joins TRBV2 to TRBJ1-1; D unclear. CDR1 SNHLY and CDR2 FYNNEI come from the germline V gene. The CDR3 loop spans 16 amino acids. Deletions cut 8 bases from V and 7 bases from J, with 26 bases between. The CDR3, as DNA: TGTGCCAGCCTCCCCCCCTCGGGCTATTCGACTGGTGAAGCTTTCTTT. Amino acid sequence: CASLPPSGYSTGEAFF.

The rearrangement joins TRBV27 to TRBJ2-3; TRBD2 might be the D (7 bases). The germline V and J ends were trimmed by 1 base and 4 bases, with 27 bases remaining between them. CDR3 length: 20 residues. Germline CDR1 is MNHEY and CDR2 is SMNVEV (reference sequence). The chain's CDR3 is CASSLFGFNGFEGGSDTQYF. The DNA of the CDR3 is TGTGCCAGCAGTTTATTTGGCTTCAACGGATTTGAGGGGGGGTCAGATACGCAGTATTTT.

A word on this clone: The sample holds other DNA sequences that translate to the same CDR3. This chain joins TRBV10-3 and TRBJ1-1, with D uncertain. The germline V gene has CDR1 ENHRY and CDR2 SYGVKD. This CDR3 comprises 13 residues. The V and J ends lost 4 bases and 1 base respectively, with 7 bases between them. This CDR3 is CAISGTANTEAFF. The CDR3 DNA reads TGTGCCATCAGTGGCACAGCGAACACTGAAGCTTTCTTT.

V gene TRBV4-3 combines with J gene TRBJ1-1; no clear D. The germline CDR1 and CDR2 sequences are LGHNA and YSLEER. This CDR3 has 14 residues. The V end was cut by 0 bases, the J end by 8 bases, with 13 bases between. Written as DNA, the CDR3 is TGCGCCAGCAGCCAAGACTCGGGAGGATTAGAAGCTTTCTTT. This encodes CASSQDSGGLEAFF.

The chain links TRBV7-6 to TRBJ2-3, with TRBD2 matching over 10 bases. This CDR3 has 17 amino acids. The V gene end was trimmed by 0 bases and the J gene end by 4 bases; junction bases not matched to a gene: 7. Germline CDR1 reads SGHVS; CDR2 reads FNYEAQ. The CDR3 nucleotides read TGTGCCAGCAGCTTAGCTAGCGGGAGGACGGGGGCAGATACGCAGTATTTT. Protein product: CASSLASGRTGADTQYF.

The chain employs TRBV19 and TRBJ1-5, with TRBD1 identical over 7 bases. Per the germline V gene, CDR1 is LNHDA and CDR2 is SQIVND (reference sequence). This CDR3 comprises 13 residues. The chain's CDR3 is CFATGTVHQPQHF. CDR3 in DNA: TGTTTCGCCACCGGGACAGTGCATCAGCCCCAGCATTTT.

V usage is TRBV3-1 (or the pseudogene TRBV3-2) and J usage is TRBJ1-5; 8 bases are a match to TRBD1. This CDR3 region has 17 residues. Germline CDR1 is LGHDT and CDR2 is YNNKEL (reference sequence). With V trimmed by 1 base and J by 7 bases, 12 bases remained unmatched. Here the CDR3 reads CASSQAVRTGKSQPQHF. DNA of the CDR3: TGTGCCAGCAGCCAAGCCGTTAGGACAGGGAAGTCCCAGCCCCAGCATTTT.

CDR3 amino acids: CASSLQTGIGYTF. In nucleotides, the CDR3 is TGTGCCAGCAGCTTACAAACAGGGATTGGCTACACCTTC. V usage is TRBV11-3 and J usage is TRBJ1-2, with a tentative D call TRBD1 (6 bases). The CDR3 contains 13 residues. Germline V CDR1 and CDR2: SGHNT, YENEEA. The V end was cut by 2 bases, the J end by 7 bases, with 11 bases between.

V and J are TRBV2 and TRBJ1-1, with a possible D match to TRBD1 (5 bases). V was pared by 11 bases and J by 4 bases, with 17 bases between. The CDR3 extends over 13 amino acids. Per the germline V gene, CDR1 is SNHLY and CDR2 is FYNNEI. The CDR3 DNA follows: TGTGCCTCCCGAGGGGCAATCGTCACTGAAGCTTTCTTT. Translation gives CASRGAIVTEAFF.